This T cell receptor (beta chain) stems from a study of human versus mouse CDR3 diversity and MHC coevolution. Study-level background: immunoSEQ was reported to reach one in 200,000 T cells sensitivity.

Measured with immunoSEQ multiplex PCR; TCRdb has only the in-frame clones, and not every one. Counted here are tens of thousands of clones, 90% to 95% occurring once; the ten biggest clones make up about 20%. Naive CD4 T cells were sorted as CD45RO-negative, CD62L-positive. Specimen: naive CD4+ T cells from blood. Subset reported: CD45RO-negative CD62L-positive naive CD4 T cells. This sequence was found in a person in their 60s in good health.

This chain's CDR3 is CASSYRDRTQPQHF. The CDR3 nucleotides are TGTGCCAGCAGTTACCGGGACAGGACCCAGCCCCAGCATTTT. The chain is built from TRBV6-5 and TRBJ1-5; TRBD1 matches at 8 bases. Trimming removed 2 bases from V and 7 bases from J; junction bases left unmatched: 4. The CDR3 length is 14 residues. Germline V lookup: CDR1 MNHEY, CDR2 SVGAGI.